This note documents a single TCR beta chain sequence. The data are from a study of cytomegalovirus exposure and HLA in healthy donors. The PCR had 60 Vbeta and 13 Jbeta primers. Generated by immunoSEQ multiplex PCR, the TCRdb table keeps only in-frame clones and is missing some. The sample records some 200,000 clones, approximately 83% being singletons. CDR1 and CDR2 (germline): KGHSH, LQKENI. The CDR3 covers 14 residues. Trimming removed 4 bases from V and 6 bases from J; junction bases left unmatched: 6. This sequence was found in a girl aged 10-17 years in good health and CMV-seronegative. The sample was PBMCs. J is TRBJ2-1 and V is TRBV18; TRBD2 matches at 7 bases. This CDR3 reads CASSRAGIPNEQFF. CDR3 nucleotide sequence: TGTGCCAGCTCACGAGCGGGAATTCCCAATGAGCAGTTCTTC.